Described below is a single TCR beta chain sequence and its context. Its cognate antigen is unknown. From germline, CDR1 is SEHNR and CDR2 FQNEAQ (reference sequence). The CDR3 length is 15 residues. After removal of 6 bases from V and 5 bases from J, the junction contained 11 bases not matched to a gene. The data stem from a study of cytomegalovirus exposure and HLA in healthy donors. Notes on the study in general: Listed as cytomegalovirus-associated were 150 or so TCR beta chains.

Primers for the PCR totalled 60 Vbeta and 13 Jbeta. Authors' data handling: The authors later counted 65 million to 80 million unique TCR beta chains, 9.5 million to 11 million of them shared. Generated by immunoSEQ multiplex PCR, the TCRdb table keeps only in-frame clones and is missing some. From that table come the V and J calls and clone size; the DNA was used to work out D and trimming. There are roughly 73,000 clones in the sample; approximately 84% occur only once, and about 2.4% lies in the top ten. The TCR sequence derives from a woman between 50 and 59 years old in good health and CMV-seronegative. This chain uses TRBV7-9 with TRBJ2-7; 9 positions match TRBD1. The sample taken for sequencing was PBMCs. The CDR3 protein is CASRSTGTGLHEQYF. CDR3 in DNA: TGTGCCAGCAGGAGTACCGGGACAGGGTTACACGAGCAGTACTTC.